This T cell receptor beta chain emerged from a study of HIV-infected patients and healthy controls. TCRdb fed the 5' RACE reads into MiXCR, producing one record per CDR3 protein. Of around 62,000 distinct CDR3 sequences in the sample, less than 20% were seen once. This clonotype was seen a handful of times. The CDR3 extends over 16 amino acids. The V gene's germline CDR1 is LGHDT and CDR2 YNNKEL (reference sequence). V shed 5 bases and J shed 4 bases, with 17 bases lying between them. This chain joins TRBV3-1 and TRBJ2-2; D may be TRBD1 (6 bases). This clonotype originated in a human donor in good health. Sample: CD4+ T cells from blood. The CDR3 is CASSSLTGISTGELFF. For the CDR3, the DNA is TGTGCCAGCAGCTCACTTACAGGGATCAGCACCGGGGAGCTGTTTTTT.